These T cell receptor beta chains were read from a single sample in a study of shared clonotypes between healthy human individuals. This table comes from immunoSEQ multiplex PCR, and its TCRdb copy is limited to in-frame clones, with some not included. Found here are millions of clones, about 93% of them singletons; the top ten hold more than 1.5%. The sample comprised naive CD8+ T cells from PBMCs. These receptors came from a man aged 18-30 years in good health. Some clones in this sample may be carry-over from other donors' samples. Both conserved end residues are part of each CDR3. Fields, in order: CDR3 protein, CDR3 DNA, J gene, V gene, D gene, clone size, CDR3 length. A D gene is named only where the DNA matches it firmly. Size is stated for part of the rows, as once, few or many counts, or as a class when the clone is expanded.

cdr3_aa: CASSGDRGPPATQYF; cdr3_nt: TGTGCCAGCAGTGGGGACAGGGGCCCCCCGGCGACCCAGTACTTC; j_call: TRBJ2-5; v_call: TRBV27; d_call: TRBD1; clone_size: NA; cdr3_length: 15
cdr3_aa: CASMEEPMNTEAFF; cdr3_nt: TGTGCCAGTATGGAGGAGCCCATGAACACTGAAGCTTTCTTT; j_call: TRBJ1-1; v_call: TRBV2; d_call: NA; clone_size: NA; cdr3_length: 14
cdr3_aa: CASSKGPRTSGRLDEQFF; cdr3_nt: TGTGCCAGCAGCAAAGGCCCCCGGACTAGCGGGAGGTTGGATGAGCAGTTCTTC; j_call: TRBJ2-1; v_call: TRBV21-1; d_call: NA; clone_size: NA; cdr3_length: 18
cdr3_aa: CASSEAGRGETQYF; cdr3_nt: TGTGCCAGCAGTGAAGCGGGAAGGGGGGAGACCCAGTACTTC; j_call: TRBJ2-5; v_call: TRBV6-1; d_call: NA; clone_size: NA; cdr3_length: 14
cdr3_aa: CASSYDRGFSYEQYF; cdr3_nt: TGTGCCAGCAGTTACGACAGGGGTTTCTCCTACGAGCAGTACTTC; j_call: TRBJ2-7; v_call: TRBV6-5; d_call: TRBD1; clone_size: NA; cdr3_length: 15
cdr3_aa: CAISDGEQFF; cdr3_nt: TGTGCCATCAGTGATGGAGAGCAGTTCTTC; j_call: TRBJ2-1; v_call: TRBV10-3; d_call: NA; clone_size: NA; cdr3_length: 10
cdr3_aa: CASSFLGESSYNEQFF; cdr3_nt: TGCGCCAGCAGCTTCTTGGGGGAGAGCTCCTACAATGAGCAGTTCTTC; j_call: TRBJ2-1; v_call: TRBV5-1; d_call: NA; clone_size: once; cdr3_length: 16
cdr3_aa: CASSRGTLQKQFF; cdr3_nt: TGTGCCAGCAGCCGGGGGACCCTTCAAAAGCAGTTCTTC; j_call: TRBJ2-1; v_call: TRBV5-6; d_call: NA; clone_size: NA; cdr3_length: 13
cdr3_aa: CASSLGGLGTAGELFF; cdr3_nt: TGTGCCAGCAGCTTAGGGGGATTAGGAACCGCCGGGGAGCTGTTTTTT; j_call: TRBJ2-2; v_call: TRBV11-2; d_call: NA; clone_size: NA; cdr3_length: 16
cdr3_aa: CASSDSGTGELFF; cdr3_nt: TGCGCCAGCAGTGATTCGGGGACCGGGGAGCTGTTTTTT; j_call: TRBJ2-2; v_call: TRBV10-1; d_call: NA; clone_size: NA; cdr3_length: 13
cdr3_aa: CAIRLRRENGYTF; cdr3_nt: TGTGCCATCAGATTAAGGAGGGAAAATGGCTACACCTTC; j_call: TRBJ1-2; v_call: TRBV10-3; d_call: NA; clone_size: NA; cdr3_length: 13
cdr3_aa: CASSFNRWQYF; cdr3_nt: TGTGCCAGCAGTTTTAACAGGTGGCAGTACTTC; j_call: TRBJ2-7; v_call: TRBV28; d_call: NA; clone_size: NA; cdr3_length: 11
cdr3_aa: CASSWTSGNYYEQYF; cdr3_nt: TGTGCCAGCAGTTGGACTAGCGGGAATTACTACGAGCAGTACTTC; j_call: TRBJ2-7; v_call: TRBV27; d_call: TRBD2; clone_size: NA; cdr3_length: 15
cdr3_aa: CSAIAEREYF; cdr3_nt: TGCAGCGCGATAGCGGAAAGGGAGTATTTT; j_call: TRBJ2-3; v_call: TRBV29-1; d_call: NA; clone_size: NA; cdr3_length: 10
cdr3_aa: CASSLDQGHGLVEQYF; cdr3_nt: TGTGCCAGCAGCTTAGATCAAGGACATGGCCTCGTGGAGCAGTACTTC; j_call: TRBJ2-7; v_call: TRBV11-2; d_call: NA; clone_size: NA; cdr3_length: 16
cdr3_aa: CASTPPASGTTGELFF; cdr3_nt: TGTGCCAGCACCCCGCCGGCTAGCGGAACCACCGGGGAGCTGTTTTTT; j_call: TRBJ2-2; v_call: TRBV7-9; d_call: TRBD2; clone_size: NA; cdr3_length: 16
cdr3_aa: CASSFRDRGYQPQHF; cdr3_nt: TGTGCCAGCAGTTTCCGGGACAGGGGGTATCAGCCCCAGCATTTT; j_call: TRBJ1-5; v_call: TRBV28; d_call: TRBD1; clone_size: NA; cdr3_length: 15
cdr3_aa: CASSQTPTGREKLFF; cdr3_nt: TGTGCCAGCAGCCAAACCCCGACCGGGCGCGAAAAACTGTTTTTT; j_call: TRBJ1-4; v_call: TRBV7-2; d_call: NA; clone_size: once; cdr3_length: 15
cdr3_aa: CASSLVQGPTEAFF; cdr3_nt: TGTGCCAGCAGCTTAGTACAGGGTCCCACTGAAGCTTTCTTT; j_call: TRBJ1-1; v_call: TRBV7-9; d_call: NA; clone_size: NA; cdr3_length: 14
cdr3_aa: CASPQDEQFF; cdr3_nt: TGTGCCAGTCCACAGGATGAGCAGTTCTTC; j_call: TRBJ2-1; v_call: TRBV7-9; d_call: NA; clone_size: once; cdr3_length: 10
cdr3_aa: CASTPLAGGPGGRTGELFF; cdr3_nt: TGTGCCAGCACTCCCTTAGCGGGAGGGCCTGGGGGGAGAACCGGGGAGCTGTTTTTT; j_call: TRBJ2-2; v_call: TRBV4-2; d_call: TRBD2; clone_size: once; cdr3_length: 19
cdr3_aa: CASSFRSTGELFF; cdr3_nt: TGTGCCAGCAGTTTTCGATCGACCGGGGAGCTGTTTTTT; j_call: TRBJ2-2; v_call: TRBV27; d_call: NA; clone_size: NA; cdr3_length: 13
cdr3_aa: CASSHGQESSYEQYF; cdr3_nt: TGTGCCAGCTCACACGGGCAGGAGAGCTCCTACGAGCAGTACTTC; j_call: TRBJ2-7; v_call: TRBV18; d_call: NA; clone_size: NA; cdr3_length: 15
cdr3_aa: CAIRQGANENSPLHF; cdr3_nt: TGTGCCATCAGGCAGGGGGCTAATGAGAATTCACCCCTCCACTTT; j_call: TRBJ1-6; v_call: TRBV10-3; d_call: TRBD1; clone_size: once; cdr3_length: 15
cdr3_aa: CASSALEATQYF; cdr3_nt: TGTGCCAGCAGCGCCCTAGAAGCTACGCAGTATTTT; j_call: TRBJ2-3; v_call: TRBV5-6; d_call: NA; clone_size: NA; cdr3_length: 12
cdr3_aa: CASSFFGGRPGELFF; cdr3_nt: TGTGCCAGCAGTTTTTTCGGGGGGCGCCCCGGGGAGCTGTTTTTT; j_call: TRBJ2-2; v_call: TRBV27; d_call: NA; clone_size: NA; cdr3_length: 15
cdr3_aa: CASSLEAGYEQFF; cdr3_nt: TGTGCCAGCAGCTTAGAAGCGGGCTATGAGCAGTTCTTC; j_call: TRBJ2-1; v_call: TRBV7-9; d_call: NA; clone_size: NA; cdr3_length: 13
cdr3_aa: CASQEGIRATTNEKLFF; cdr3_nt: TGTGCCAGCCAAGAGGGGATTCGTGCCACCACTAATGAAAAACTGTTTTTT; j_call: TRBJ1-4; v_call: TRBV7-8; d_call: NA; clone_size: NA; cdr3_length: 17
cdr3_aa: CASSLVQPYEQYF; cdr3_nt: TGTGCCAGCAGCTTAGTACAGCCCTACGAGCAGTACTTC; j_call: TRBJ2-7; v_call: TRBV7-9; d_call: NA; clone_size: few; cdr3_length: 13
cdr3_aa: CASSQDLLPRENEKLFF; cdr3_nt: TGCGCCAGCAGCCAAGATCTATTGCCTAGGGAGAATGAAAAACTGTTTTTT; j_call: TRBJ1-4; v_call: TRBV4-1; d_call: NA; clone_size: few; cdr3_length: 17
cdr3_aa: CASSTGQGSTF; cdr3_nt: TGTGCCAGCAGCACGGGACAGGGGAGTACCTTC; j_call: TRBJ1-2; v_call: TRBV5-4; d_call: TRBD1; clone_size: few; cdr3_length: 11
cdr3_aa: CASSLPGVADTEAFF; cdr3_nt: TGTGCCAGCAGCTTGCCGGGGGTGGCCGATACTGAAGCTTTCTTT; j_call: TRBJ1-1; v_call: TRBV5-8; d_call: NA; clone_size: NA; cdr3_length: 15
cdr3_aa: CSVPEGGFAYNEQFF; cdr3_nt: TGCAGCGTCCCGGAGGGGGGATTTGCCTACAATGAGCAGTTCTTC; j_call: TRBJ2-1; v_call: TRBV29-1; d_call: NA; clone_size: NA; cdr3_length: 15
cdr3_aa: CASSLGQGSNQPQHF; cdr3_nt: TGTGCCAGCAGCCTAGGACAGGGCAGCAATCAGCCCCAGCATTTT; j_call: TRBJ1-5; v_call: TRBV7-2; d_call: TRBD1; clone_size: NA; cdr3_length: 15
cdr3_aa: CASSYKLTDTQYF; cdr3_nt: TGTGCCAGCAGCTATAAGCTAACAGATACGCAGTATTTT; j_call: TRBJ2-3; v_call: TRBV7-9; d_call: NA; clone_size: once; cdr3_length: 13
cdr3_aa: CASSSLLSGSGTDTQYF; cdr3_nt: TGTGCCAGCAGCTCTCTCCTTAGCGGGAGCGGCACAGATACGCAGTATTTT; j_call: TRBJ2-3; v_call: TRBV28; d_call: TRBD2; clone_size: NA; cdr3_length: 17
cdr3_aa: CASSRTGHTNTGELFF; cdr3_nt: TGTGCCAGCAGCCGTACAGGGCACACGAACACCGGGGAGCTGTTTTTT; j_call: TRBJ2-2; v_call: TRBV7-9; d_call: NA; clone_size: NA; cdr3_length: 16
cdr3_aa: CASSEGHEGSGTEAFF; cdr3_nt: TGTGCCAGCAGTGAGGGGCATGAGGGATCAGGCACTGAAGCTTTCTTT; j_call: TRBJ1-1; v_call: TRBV2; d_call: NA; clone_size: NA; cdr3_length: 16
cdr3_aa: CASSPRGATGANVLTF; cdr3_nt: TGTGCCAGCAGCCCGAGGGGGGCAACTGGGGCCAACGTCCTGACTTTC; j_call: TRBJ2-6; v_call: TRBV9; d_call: NA; clone_size: NA; cdr3_length: 16
cdr3_aa: CAIRQGAGTEAFF; cdr3_nt: TGTGCCATCAGGCAGGGGGCAGGGACTGAAGCTTTCTTT; j_call: TRBJ1-1; v_call: TRBV10-3; d_call: TRBD1; clone_size: NA; cdr3_length: 13
cdr3_aa: CASSPSSWVNYEQYF; cdr3_nt: TGTGCCAGCAGTCCTTCTAGCTGGGTCAACTACGAGCAGTACTTC; j_call: TRBJ2-7; v_call: TRBV27; d_call: NA; clone_size: NA; cdr3_length: 15
cdr3_aa: CASERAYADTQYF; cdr3_nt: TGTGCCAGCGAAAGAGCTTACGCTGATACGCAGTATTTT; j_call: TRBJ2-3; v_call: TRBV7-9; d_call: NA; clone_size: once; cdr3_length: 13
cdr3_aa: CASSFGIKDKTSGGTEAFF; cdr3_nt: TGCGCCAGCAGCTTCGGTATTAAGGACAAAACTTCGGGTGGCACTGAAGCTTTCTTT; j_call: TRBJ1-1; v_call: TRBV5-1; d_call: NA; clone_size: NA; cdr3_length: 19
cdr3_aa: CASPTTYGYTF; cdr3_nt: TGTGCCAGCCCAACGACCTATGGCTACACCTTC; j_call: TRBJ1-2; v_call: TRBV5-4; d_call: NA; clone_size: once; cdr3_length: 11
cdr3_aa: CASSYTGGITEAFF; cdr3_nt: TGTGCCAGCAGTTATACAGGGGGCATCACTGAAGCTTTCTTT; j_call: TRBJ1-1; v_call: TRBV27; d_call: TRBD1; clone_size: NA; cdr3_length: 14
cdr3_aa: CASSLGGAGQGYNEQFF; cdr3_nt: TGTGCCAGCAGCTTAGGAGGAGCGGGACAGGGCTACAATGAGCAGTTCTTC; j_call: TRBJ2-1; v_call: TRBV7-8; d_call: TRBD1; clone_size: NA; cdr3_length: 17
cdr3_aa: CASRLLEATLSTDTQYF; cdr3_nt: TGTGCCAGCAGGCTGCTAGAGGCTACACTAAGCACAGATACGCAGTATTTT; j_call: TRBJ2-3; v_call: TRBV28; d_call: NA; clone_size: NA; cdr3_length: 17
cdr3_aa: CASSSGRGATNEKLFF; cdr3_nt: TGTGCCAGCAGCTCGGGACGGGGAGCAACTAATGAAAAACTGTTTTTT; j_call: TRBJ1-4; v_call: TRBV7-9; d_call: NA; clone_size: NA; cdr3_length: 16
cdr3_aa: CATSRDTLRGQTQYF; cdr3_nt: TGTGCCACCAGCAGAGATACCCTCAGGGGGCAGACGCAGTACTTC; j_call: TRBJ2-7; v_call: TRBV15; d_call: TRBD1; clone_size: NA; cdr3_length: 15
cdr3_aa: CASSESLAGAYNEQFF; cdr3_nt: TGTGCCAGCAGTGAATCCCTCGCGGGGGCCTACAATGAGCAGTTCTTC; j_call: TRBJ2-1; v_call: TRBV6-1; d_call: TRBD2; clone_size: NA; cdr3_length: 16
cdr3_aa: CASSLAASYEQYF; cdr3_nt: TGTGCCAGCAGCTTAGCAGCGTCCTACGAGCAGTACTTC; j_call: TRBJ2-7; v_call: TRBV11-2; d_call: NA; clone_size: NA; cdr3_length: 13
cdr3_aa: CASSPGGADEKLFF; cdr3_nt: TGTGCCAGCAGCCCCGGGGGGGCAGATGAAAAACTGTTTTTT; j_call: TRBJ1-4; v_call: TRBV7-9; d_call: NA; clone_size: NA; cdr3_length: 14